These 23 T cell receptor beta chains share one sample of origin, sequenced in a study of blood T cell repertoires in COVID-19. The assay was immunoSEQ multiplex PCR, and TCRdb's table has in-frame clones only and misses some. The sample consists of hundreds of thousands of clones, 65% to 90% of them appearing once. Input material: peripheral blood. These receptors were collected from a woman of 80 years or more with active or convalescent COVID-19.

V usage is TRBV24-1 and J usage is TRBJ2-7, with TRBD2 matching 7 bases. V lost 3 bases, J lost 2 bases, and 9 bases stayed unmatched. Germline assignment: CDR1 KGHDR and CDR2 SFDVKD. CDR3 length equals 16 residues. The CDR3 loop is CATSDQKAGPTYEQYF. In nucleotides, the CDR3 is TGTGCCACCAGTGATCAAAAAGCGGGGCCAACCTACGAGCAGTACTTC.

The V call is TRBV10-3, the J call TRBJ2-3; TRBD1 agrees at 8 bases. CDR3 size: 15 residues. Germline V lookup: CDR1 ENHRY, CDR2 SYGVKD. Losses at the gene ends were 8 bases for V and 3 bases for J; bases not matched to a gene: 10. This chain's CDR3 is CAIAGQGRGTDTQYF. CDR3 bases: TGTGCCATCGCCGGACAGGGTCGCGGGACAGATACGCAGTATTTT.

The chain uses TRBV3-1 (or the pseudogene TRBV3-2) and TRBJ2-3; D is unclear. This CDR3 has 14 amino acids. The ends were cut back, 4 bases at V and 0 bases at J, with 8 bases in the middle. The germline CDR1 and CDR2 sequences are LGHDT and YNNKEL (reference sequence). CDR3 in DNA: TGTGCCAGCAGCCCAACCAGTAGCACAGATACGCAGTATTTT. Its protein is CASSPTSSTDTQYF.

The chain is built from TRBV7-9 and TRBJ2-3; 7 nucleotides match TRBD2. Germline V gives CDR1 SEHNR, CDR2 FQNEAQ (reference sequence). Unmatched junction bases numbered 10, after V lost 5 bases and J lost 8 bases. The CDR3 extends over 14 amino acids. The DNA for the CDR3 is TGTGCCAGCAGCCCCATAGCGGGCGCGGGTACGCAGTATTTT. Its translation: CASSPIAGAGTQYF.

J is TRBJ2-1 and V is TRBV19; D unclear. The CDR3 extends over 11 amino acids. V lost 7 bases and J 6 bases, leaving 7 bases between the germline ends. Germline V gene sequence: CDR1 LNHDA, CDR2 SQIVND (reference sequence). In nucleotides, the CDR3 is TGTGCCAGTATCGGTTTCAATGAGCAGTTCTTC. Translation gives CASIGFNEQFF.

The chain combines TRBV28 with TRBJ2-3; possible D gene TRBD1, 5 bases. The CDR3 consists of 17 residues. Germline CDR1 MDHEN, CDR2 SYDVKM. Trimming took off 2 bases at V and 2 bases at J, with 17 bases between the two ends. DNA for the CDR3: TGTGCCAGCAGTTTACAGGGCCAGCCTTATTTCACAGATACGCAGTATTTT. Its translation is CASSLQGQPYFTDTQYF.

Concerning this clone: Other DNA sequences in the sample encode the same CDR3. The gene calls are TRBV24-1 and TRBJ2-7, with 10 bases that match TRBD1. This CDR3 is 15 amino acids long. Germline V gene lookup returns CDR1 KGHDR and CDR2 SFDVKD. Trimming removed 7 bases from V and 2 bases from J; junction bases left unmatched: 7. CDR3 region: CATSDPGQGAYEQYF. The CDR3 bases are TGTGCCACCAGCGACCCCGGACAGGGGGCCTACGAGCAGTACTTC.

This chain joins TRBV30 and TRBJ2-2, with 10 bases fitting TRBD2. Germline CDR1 reads GTSNPN; CDR2 reads SVGIG (reference sequence). This CDR3 is built from 18 residues. V lost 0 bases to trimming and J lost 2 bases; unmatched junction nucleotides: 9. The CDR3 nucleotides are TGTGCCTGGAGTGTACGTTCCGGACTAGCGGTTAACACCGGGGAGCTGTTTTTT. Amino acid sequence: CAWSVRSGLAVNTGELFF.

This clone was found a few times. The chain joins TRBV7-9 to TRBJ1-2; 7 positions agree with TRBD1. V was clipped by 5 bases and J by 8 bases; unmatched bases: 11. CDR1 SEHNR and CDR2 FQNEAQ come from the germline V gene (reference sequence). The CDR3 consists of 14 residues. Here the CDR3 reads CASSLPDRSLGYTF. The CDR3 nucleotides read TGTGCCAGCAGCCTACCGGACAGGTCTCTAGGCTACACCTTC.

This rearrangement joins TRBV11-2 to TRBJ2-5; weak D call: TRBD1 (5 bases). Germline-derived CDR1 and CDR2 are SGHAT and FQNNGV. V dropped 5 bases and J dropped 1 base, with 11 bases sitting between them. The CDR3 is 14 residues long. The DNA for the CDR3 is TGTGCCAGCAGCAGAGGCAGGGCCCAAGAGACCCAGTACTTC. Translation: CASSRGRAQETQYF.

This chain links TRBV19 with TRBJ2-1; TRBD2 matches at 8 bases. This CDR3 region has 16 residues. CDR1 and CDR2 (germline): LNHDA, SQIVND (reference sequence). V shed 1 base, J shed 1 base, and the junction held 3 bases outside the gene matches. The CDR3 loop is CASSIAGTRSYNEQFF. The DNA of the CDR3 is TGTGCCAGTAGTATAGCGGGGACTAGATCCTACAATGAGCAGTTCTTC.

This clone has a handful of counts. The rearrangement uses TRBV19 and TRBJ1-5; D not certain. Trimming removed 4 bases from V and 3 bases from J, with 7 bases in between. Germline assignment: CDR1 LNHDA and CDR2 SQIVND (reference sequence). This CDR3 has 13 amino acids. The CDR3 coding sequence is TGTGCCAGTAGTAACAGATACAATCAGCCCCAGCATTTT. It encodes CASSNRYNQPQHF.

This clone was seen once. The rearrangement uses TRBV28 and TRBJ2-7; TRBD1 matches 10 bases. This CDR3 comprises 15 residues. Germline trimming cut 5 bases from V and 3 bases from J; bases unmatched to any gene: 7. From germline, CDR1 is MDHEN and CDR2 SYDVKM. CDR3 nucleotides: TGTGCCAGCAGTCGACAGGGGGCAAGCTACTACGAGCAGTACTTC. The encoded protein is CASSRQGASYYEQYF.

V usage is TRBV30 and J usage is TRBJ1-1, with 9 bases lining up with TRBD1. Losses at the gene ends were 4 bases for V and 1 base for J; bases not matched to a gene: 7. Germline CDR1 reads GTSNPN; CDR2 reads SVGIG (reference sequence). This CDR3 region has 15 residues. In nucleotides, the CDR3 is TGTGCCTGGATCAAACCGGGACAGGGGAACACTGAAGCTTTCTTT. Translation: CAWIKPGQGNTEAFF.

This clone was detected only a few times. This chain uses TRBV29-1 with TRBJ1-1, with TRBD1 matching 7 bases. Germline V CDR1 and CDR2: SQVTM, ANQGSEA. The CDR3 is 13 residues long. V gave up 3 bases and J gave up 4 bases; unmatched junction bases: 5. CDR3: CSVDRGASTEAFF. DNA of the CDR3: TGCAGCGTTGACAGGGGGGCGAGCACTGAAGCTTTCTTT.

V gene TRBV30 combines with J gene TRBJ2-1; 10 nucleotides match TRBD2. J gave up 1 base and V 0 bases, and 3 bases lay outside the gene matches. CDR3 size: 16 residues. In germline, CDR1 is GTSNPN, CDR2 SVGIG (reference sequence). The CDR3 nucleotides are TGTGCCTGGAGTGTAAGAGCGGGAGGGTCCTACAATGAGCAGTTCTTC. Its translation is CAWSVRAGGSYNEQFF.

V usage is TRBV12-3 or TRBV12-4 and J usage is TRBJ1-5; no clear D gene. Trimming pared 3 bases from V and 3 bases from J, leaving 6 bases between. The CDR3 runs to 13 residues. CDR3 sequence: CASSFADNQPQHF. The CDR3, as DNA: TGTGCCAGCAGTTTTGCAGACAATCAGCCCCAGCATTTT.

Only one count was recorded for this clone. The chain recombines TRBV29-1 with TRBJ2-5; D remains ambiguous. V was trimmed by 2 bases and J by 2 bases, leaving 12 bases between them. The CDR3 runs to 14 residues. Germline CDR1 reads SQVTM; CDR2 reads ANQGSEA. CDR3 sequence reads: CSVELLSLQETQYF. The CDR3 DNA follows: TGCAGCGTTGAACTACTATCACTACAAGAGACCCAGTACTTC.

This clone was counted a single time. The CDR3 is CASSLQAGSYNEQFF. CDR3 sequence (DNA): TGCGCCAGCAGCCTACAGGCAGGGTCCTACAATGAGCAGTTCTTC. The J gene is TRBJ2-1, the V gene TRBV4-1; a possible D gene is TRBD1 (5 bases). This CDR3 is built from 15 residues. V lost 4 bases to trimming and J lost 1 base, with 11 bases between them. CDR1 is MGHRA, CDR2 YSYEKL, per germline.

The genes are TRBV9 and TRBJ2-2, with a possible D match to TRBD1 (6 bases). This CDR3 is built from 15 residues. V lost 6 bases and J 0 bases, leaving 12 bases between the germline ends. The germline V gene encodes CDR1 SGDLS and CDR2 YYNGEE. The CDR3 protein is CASKEWGPNTGELFF. The CDR3 DNA sequence: TGTGCCAGCAAAGAGTGGGGGCCGAACACCGGGGAGCTGTTTTTT. Supplemented by reference TRBV9 and TRBJ2-2, the full variable domain reads DSGVTQTPKHLITATGQRVTLRCSPRSGDLSVYWYQQSLDQGLQFLIQYYNGEERAKGNILERFSAQQFPDLHSELNLSSLELGDSALYFCASKEWGPNTGELFFGEGSRLTVL.

This clone occurred a few times. CDR3 nucleotide sequence: TGTGCCTCAACGGGACAGCCGAATAGCAATCAGCCCCAGCATTTT. Amino acid sequence: CASTGQPNSNQPQHF. The rearrangement joins TRBV10-3 to TRBJ1-5; 7 nucleotides align to TRBD1. The CDR3 has 15 amino acids. J was trimmed by 0 bases and V by 11 bases; bases with no gene match: 10. CDR1 is ENHRY, CDR2 SYGVKD, per germline.

V is TRBV4-1 and J is TRBJ2-5; 7 bases agree with TRBD1. J lost 1 base, V lost 0 bases, and 5 bases had no gene match. CDR3 size: 16 residues. Germline CDR1 is MGHRA and CDR2 is YSYEKL. The CDR3 sequence: CASSQERGQVQETQYF. CDR3 nucleotide sequence: TGCGCCAGCAGCCAAGAAAGAGGACAGGTCCAAGAGACCCAGTACTTC.

The V call is TRBV2, the J call TRBJ2-5; TRBD2 matches at 7 bases. Germline trimming cut 8 bases from V and 2 bases from J; bases unmatched to any gene: 11. Germline V gives CDR1 SNHLY, CDR2 FYNNEI. The CDR3 has 15 residues. CDR3 in amino acids: CASWVAGVVQETQYF. The DNA of the CDR3 is TGTGCCAGCTGGGTGGCGGGGGTGGTTCAAGAGACCCAGTACTTC. Filled out from reference TRBV2 and TRBJ2-5, the complete variable domain reads EPEVTQTPSHQVTQMGQEVILRCVPISNHLYFYWYRQILGQKVEFLVSFYNNEISEKSEIFDDQFSVERPDGSNFTLKIRSTKLEDSAMYFCASWVAGVVQETQYFGPGTRLLVL.